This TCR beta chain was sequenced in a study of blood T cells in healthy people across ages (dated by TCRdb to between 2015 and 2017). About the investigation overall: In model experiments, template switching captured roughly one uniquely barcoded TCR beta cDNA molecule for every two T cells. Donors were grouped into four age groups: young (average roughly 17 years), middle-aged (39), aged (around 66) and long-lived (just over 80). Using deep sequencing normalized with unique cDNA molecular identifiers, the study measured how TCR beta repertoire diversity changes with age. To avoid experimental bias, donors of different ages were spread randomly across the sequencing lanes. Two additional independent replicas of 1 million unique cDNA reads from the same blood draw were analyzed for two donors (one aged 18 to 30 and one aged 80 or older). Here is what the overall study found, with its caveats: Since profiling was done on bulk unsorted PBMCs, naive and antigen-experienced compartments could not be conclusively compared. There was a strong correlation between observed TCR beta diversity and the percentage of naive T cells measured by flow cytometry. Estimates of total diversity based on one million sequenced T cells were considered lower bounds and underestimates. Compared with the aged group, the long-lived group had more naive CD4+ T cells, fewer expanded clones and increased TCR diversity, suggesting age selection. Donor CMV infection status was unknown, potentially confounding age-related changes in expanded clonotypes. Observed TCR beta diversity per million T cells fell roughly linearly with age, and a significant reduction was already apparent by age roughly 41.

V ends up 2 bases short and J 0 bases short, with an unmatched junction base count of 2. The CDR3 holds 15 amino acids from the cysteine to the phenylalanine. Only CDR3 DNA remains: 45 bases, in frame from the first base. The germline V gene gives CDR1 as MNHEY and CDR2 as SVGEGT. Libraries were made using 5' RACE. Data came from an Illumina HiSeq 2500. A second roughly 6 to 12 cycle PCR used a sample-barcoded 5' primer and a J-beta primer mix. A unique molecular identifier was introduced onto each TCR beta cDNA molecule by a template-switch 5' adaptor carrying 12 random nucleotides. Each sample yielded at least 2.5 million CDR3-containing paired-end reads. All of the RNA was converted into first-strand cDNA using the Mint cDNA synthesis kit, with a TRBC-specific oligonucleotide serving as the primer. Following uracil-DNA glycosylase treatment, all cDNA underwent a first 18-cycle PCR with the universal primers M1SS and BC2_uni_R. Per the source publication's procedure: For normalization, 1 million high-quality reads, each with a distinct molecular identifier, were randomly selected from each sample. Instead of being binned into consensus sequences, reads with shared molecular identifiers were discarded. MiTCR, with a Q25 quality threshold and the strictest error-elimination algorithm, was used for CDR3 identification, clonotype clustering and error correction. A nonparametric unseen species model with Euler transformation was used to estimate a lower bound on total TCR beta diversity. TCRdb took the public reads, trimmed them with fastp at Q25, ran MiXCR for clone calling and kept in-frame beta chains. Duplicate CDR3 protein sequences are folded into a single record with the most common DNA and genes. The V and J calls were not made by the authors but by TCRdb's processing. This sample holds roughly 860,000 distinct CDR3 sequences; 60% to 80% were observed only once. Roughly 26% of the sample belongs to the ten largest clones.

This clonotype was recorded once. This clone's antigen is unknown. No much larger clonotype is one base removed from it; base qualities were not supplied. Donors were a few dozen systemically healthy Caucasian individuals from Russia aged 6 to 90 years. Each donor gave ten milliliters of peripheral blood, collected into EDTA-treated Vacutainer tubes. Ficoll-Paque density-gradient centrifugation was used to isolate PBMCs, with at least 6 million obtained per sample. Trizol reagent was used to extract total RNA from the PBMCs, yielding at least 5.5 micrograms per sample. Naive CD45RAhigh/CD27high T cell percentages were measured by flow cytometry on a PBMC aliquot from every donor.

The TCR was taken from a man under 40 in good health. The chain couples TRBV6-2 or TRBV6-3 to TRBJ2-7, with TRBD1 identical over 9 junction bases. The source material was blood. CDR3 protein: CASSYAGQGSYEQYF. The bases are TGTGCCAGCAGTTACGCGGGACAGGGCTCCTACGAGCAGTACTTC.